This TCR beta chain was observed in a study of blood T cell repertoires in COVID-19. About the study: The United States, Italy and Spain provided the acute and convalescent COVID-19 samples. The cDNA or gDNA used as material had been derived from T cells, B-cell-depleted T cells, or PBMCs.

Original analysis: The assay estimated nucleated cells by amplifying reference gene primers. Method: immunoSEQ multiplex PCR; TCRdb's copy keeps in-frame clones and lacks some. The V and J calls and clone size are taken from that table; D and trimming were inferred from the DNA. The table lists 45,000 to 50,000 clones, about four fifths of them singletons. Germline assignment: CDR1 MNHEY and CDR2 SVGAGI. The V end was cut by 6 bases, the J end by 0 bases, with 12 bases between. The CDR3 covers 15 residues. This clonotype originated in a man in his forties or fifties with acute or convalescent COVID-19. The sequenced material came from peripheral blood. The chain uses TRBV6-5 and TRBJ1-5; D may be TRBD1 (6 bases). The CDR3: CASRLDSYSNQPQHF. The CDR3 DNA reads TGTGCCAGCAGACTGGACAGCTATAGCAATCAGCCCCAGCATTTT.